This TCR beta chain was captured in a study of blood T cells in healthy people across ages. The wider study: The capture of about one barcoded beta molecule per two T cells was achieved by template switching. Study results and limitations: Measured against age, TCR beta diversity per million T cells decreased in a roughly linear manner. Higher diversity, along with more naive CD4+ cells, distinguished long-lived donors from aged donors.

Points on this clonotype: What it binds is unknown.

The CDR3 covers 14 residues. Per the germline V gene, CDR1 is MNHEY and CDR2 is SMNVEV (reference sequence). Trimming removed 4 bases from V and 0 bases from J, with 9 bases in between. A second PCR of about 7 to 11 cycles used a sample-barcoded 5' primer and a J-beta primer mix. Via MiXCR, TCRdb re-called the 5' RACE reads, giving one row per CDR3 protein. The sample holds more than 750,000 distinct CDR3 sequences, 25% to 30% seen once. This sample also appeared in a second study, on T cells of mothers and their children. From that report: Each child contributed some 3 million TCR beta CDR3 reads, while each mother contributed over 8 million.

Sequencing was performed on blood. The source of this sequence is a woman between 40 and 55 years old in good health. The chain carries TRBV27 and TRBJ2-5; tentatively, D is TRBD1 (6 bases). The CDR3 here is CASSYQGYQETQYF. CDR3 nucleotide sequence: TGTGCCAGCAGTTACCAGGGGTACCAAGAGACCCAGTACTTC.